Given below is one T cell receptor beta chain in context. Some clones are missing from TCRdb's copy, which holds only in-frame ones; the method was immunoSEQ multiplex PCR. The sample holds some 120,000 clones, about four fifths seen once. CDR1 and CDR2 (germline): WNHNN, SYGVQD (reference sequence). The length of the CDR3 is 13 residues. V was trimmed by 8 bases and J by 7 bases, leaving 17 bases between them. These data come from a study of identifying expanded T cells in peripheral blood. Sequenced input: blood. The receptor was isolated from a person between 18 and 75 years old in good health. This chain joins TRBV10-1 and TRBJ1-1; D is undetermined. CDR3 residues: CASRPGPNGEAFF. The CDR3 DNA follows: TGCGCCAGCCGTCCGGGCCCGAACGGTGAAGCTTTCTTT.